Listed below are T cell receptor beta chains from one sample, sequenced in a study of CD8 T cells in ankylosing spondylitis. Each CDR3 protein is one row after TCRdb ran MiXCR on the 5' RACE reads. In the table there are about 800,000 distinct CDR3 sequences, approximately 12% of which are singletons. Sequenced sample: blood, either unsorted or a sorted T cell fraction (not recorded which). The source of these receptors is a male donor with ankylosing spondylitis. The CDR3 runs from the conserved cysteine through the conserved F or W. D genes are given only for firm matches. The size of a clone is reported for some rows only, either as once, few or many, or as a class for expanded clones.

clone_size: .; v_call: TRBV12-3/TRBV12-4; d_call: TRBD1; j_call: TRBJ1-2; cdr3_aa: CASSSAGTVYGYTF; cdr3_nt: TGTGCCAGCAGTTCCGCCGGGACAGTCTATGGCTACACCTTC
clone_size: few; v_call: TRBV11-1; d_call: TRBD2; j_call: TRBJ2-7; cdr3_aa: CASSRGLAGALYEQYF; cdr3_nt: TGTGCCAGCAGCCGAGGACTAGCGGGGGCCCTCTACGAGCAGTACTTC
clone_size: few; v_call: TRBV5-5; d_call: .; j_call: TRBJ2-3; cdr3_aa: CASSLRSVFSQGHTQYF; cdr3_nt: TGTGCCAGCAGCTTGAGGTCGGTCTTCTCCCAGGGCCATACGCAGTATTTT
clone_size: few; v_call: TRBV6-1; d_call: TRBD1; j_call: TRBJ2-7; cdr3_aa: CASSQRTGSLYEQYF; cdr3_nt: TGTGCCAGCAGCCAGAGGACAGGGAGCCTCTACGAGCAGTACTTC
clone_size: .; v_call: TRBV12-3/TRBV12-4; d_call: .; j_call: TRBJ1-2; cdr3_aa: CASGLPYGYTF; cdr3_nt: TGTGCCAGCGGGCTACCGTATGGCTACACCTTC
clone_size: many; v_call: TRBV12-3/TRBV12-4; d_call: .; j_call: TRBJ1-1; cdr3_aa: CASSFSGMNTEAFF; cdr3_nt: TGTGCCAGCAGTTTTTCGGGGATGAACACTGAAGCTTTCTTT
clone_size: few; v_call: TRBV6-1; d_call: .; j_call: TRBJ2-7; cdr3_aa: CASRGGILSRDSTYEQYF; cdr3_nt: TGTGCCAGCAGGGGGGGGATTCTAAGCCGGGACAGTACCTACGAGCAGTACTTC
clone_size: few; v_call: TRBV6-4; d_call: TRBD1; j_call: TRBJ2-7; cdr3_aa: CASRRDSFSYEQYF; cdr3_nt: TGTGCCAGCAGAAGGGACAGCTTCTCCTACGAGCAGTACTTC
clone_size: many; v_call: TRBV5-5; d_call: .; j_call: TRBJ2-5; cdr3_aa: CASSPGGRETQYF; cdr3_nt: TGCGCCAGCAGCCCGGGGGGCAGAGAGACCCAGTACTTC
clone_size: once; v_call: TRBV12-3/TRBV12-4; d_call: .; j_call: TRBJ2-3; cdr3_aa: CASSLTLRPSRRADTQYF; cdr3_nt: TGTGCCAGCAGTCTTACTTTACGACCCTCAAGAAGGGCAGATACGCAGTATTTT
clone_size: few; v_call: TRBV10-3; d_call: TRBD1; j_call: TRBJ1-2; cdr3_aa: CAIRGQGPYGYTF; cdr3_nt: TGTGCCATCAGGGGACAGGGTCCCTATGGCTACACCTTC
clone_size: .; v_call: TRBV11-2; d_call: TRBD1; j_call: TRBJ1-1; cdr3_aa: CASSLVFWAGGSRDTEAFF; cdr3_nt: TGTGCCAGCAGCTTAGTATTCTGGGCAGGGGGCTCTAGGGACACTGAAGCTTTCTTT
clone_size: .; v_call: TRBV18; d_call: .; j_call: TRBJ2-5; cdr3_aa: CASSPGEEQTQYF; cdr3_nt: TGTGCCAGCTCACCGGGTGAGGAGCAGACCCAGTACTTC
clone_size: many; v_call: TRBV29-1; d_call: .; j_call: TRBJ1-2; cdr3_aa: CSVGKEGNYGYTF; cdr3_nt: TGCAGCGTGGGAAAGGAGGGGAACTATGGCTACACCTTC
clone_size: .; v_call: TRBV29-1; d_call: .; j_call: TRBJ2-5; cdr3_aa: CSADRGGGETQYF; cdr3_nt: TGCAGCGCCGATAGAGGGGGGGGAGAGACCCAGTACTTC
clone_size: few; v_call: TRBV7-2; d_call: .; j_call: TRBJ1-1; cdr3_aa: CASSLARTVDTEAFF; cdr3_nt: TGTGCCAGCAGCTTAGCGAGGACAGTGGACACTGAAGCTTTCTTT
clone_size: few; v_call: TRBV29-1; d_call: TRBD1; j_call: TRBJ1-2; cdr3_aa: CSVRDRGYTF; cdr3_nt: TGCAGCGTTCGGGACAGGGGCTACACCTTC
clone_size: .; v_call: TRBV20-1; d_call: .; j_call: TRBJ2-1; cdr3_aa: CSARMGSSYNEQFF; cdr3_nt: TGCAGTGCTAGAATGGGAAGCTCCTACAATGAGCAGTTCTTC
clone_size: .; v_call: TRBV20-1; d_call: .; j_call: TRBJ1-6; cdr3_aa: CSAMEIYNSPLHF; cdr3_nt: TGCAGTGCTATGGAGATCTATAATTCACCCCTCCACTTT
clone_size: .; v_call: TRBV12-3/TRBV12-4; d_call: .; j_call: TRBJ2-1; cdr3_aa: CASKLRTDEQFF; cdr3_nt: TGTGCCAGCAAACTCCGGACGGATGAGCAGTTCTTC
clone_size: .; v_call: TRBV6-5; d_call: .; j_call: TRBJ2-2; cdr3_aa: CASSYEVPGNTGELFF; cdr3_nt: TGTGCCAGCAGTTACGAGGTGCCGGGGAACACCGGGGAGCTGTTTTTT
clone_size: .; v_call: TRBV20-1; d_call: .; j_call: TRBJ2-7; cdr3_aa: CSAMGSLGSEQYF; cdr3_nt: TGCAGTGCGATGGGGTCTCTTGGATCCGAGCAGTACTTC
clone_size: .; v_call: TRBV20-1; d_call: TRBD2; j_call: TRBJ2-7; cdr3_aa: CSAARPGLAGEEQYF; cdr3_nt: TGCAGTGCCGCCCGCCCGGGACTAGCGGGAGAGGAGCAGTACTTC
clone_size: few; v_call: TRBV12-3/TRBV12-4; d_call: TRBD1; j_call: TRBJ1-6; cdr3_aa: CASSFRDRLNSPLHF; cdr3_nt: TGTGCCAGCAGTTTCCGGGACAGGCTAAATTCACCCCTCCACTTT
clone_size: few; v_call: TRBV20-1; d_call: .; j_call: TRBJ2-5; cdr3_aa: CSALRPQETQYF; cdr3_nt: TGCAGTGCTTTACGGCCCCAGGAGACCCAGTACTTC
clone_size: .; v_call: TRBV27; d_call: .; j_call: TRBJ2-3; cdr3_aa: CASSFRISTDTQYF; cdr3_nt: TGTGCCAGCAGTTTTCGGATAAGCACAGATACGCAGTATTTT
clone_size: many; v_call: TRBV5-1; d_call: .; j_call: TRBJ1-1; cdr3_aa: CASSLVVQADNTEAFF; cdr3_nt: TGCGCCAGCAGCTTGGTGGTCCAGGCGGATAACACTGAAGCTTTCTTT
clone_size: .; v_call: TRBV9; d_call: .; j_call: TRBJ2-2; cdr3_aa: CASSVPGVNTGELFF; cdr3_nt: TGTGCCAGCAGCGTCCCCGGAGTGAACACCGGGGAGCTGTTTTTT
clone_size: many; v_call: TRBV6-2/TRBV6-3; d_call: .; j_call: TRBJ1-6; cdr3_aa: CASSSEPALPLHF; cdr3_nt: TGTGCCAGCAGTTCTGAGCCAGCGTTACCCCTCCACTTT
clone_size: .; v_call: TRBV10-3; d_call: TRBD1; j_call: TRBJ2-7; cdr3_aa: CAITLDRAGEQYF; cdr3_nt: TGTGCCATCACTTTAGACAGGGCGGGCGAGCAGTACTTC
clone_size: .; v_call: TRBV20-1; d_call: .; j_call: TRBJ1-1; cdr3_aa: CSARVSRGTGMNTEAFF; cdr3_nt: TGCAGTGCTAGAGTGTCCCGGGGTACGGGGATGAACACTGAAGCTTTCTTT
clone_size: .; v_call: TRBV20-1; d_call: .; j_call: TRBJ2-5; cdr3_aa: CSANSEQETQYF; cdr3_nt: TGCAGTGCTAATAGCGAACAAGAGACCCAGTACTTC
clone_size: few; v_call: TRBV10-3; d_call: TRBD1; j_call: TRBJ2-7; cdr3_aa: CAISRGDRGEQYF; cdr3_nt: TGTGCCATCAGCCGCGGGGACAGGGGCGAGCAGTACTTC
clone_size: few; v_call: TRBV4-3; d_call: TRBD1; j_call: TRBJ2-2; cdr3_aa: CASSQGTGGAGDTGELFF; cdr3_nt: TGCGCCAGCAGCCAAGGGACAGGGGGCGCGGGCGACACCGGGGAGCTGTTTTTT
clone_size: .; v_call: TRBV5-5; d_call: .; j_call: TRBJ2-3; cdr3_aa: CASSSTGTLADTQYF; cdr3_nt: TGTGCCAGCAGCTCCACCGGGACATTAGCAGATACGCAGTATTTT
clone_size: many; v_call: TRBV20-1; d_call: .; j_call: TRBJ1-3; cdr3_aa: CSARFLENTIYF; cdr3_nt: TGCAGTGCTAGGTTTCTCGAAAACACCATATATTTT
clone_size: few; v_call: TRBV2; d_call: TRBD1; j_call: TRBJ2-2; cdr3_aa: CASSRDRMNTGELFF; cdr3_nt: TGTGCCAGCAGTAGGGACAGGATGAACACCGGGGAGCTGTTTTTT
clone_size: few; v_call: TRBV11-2; d_call: TRBD2; j_call: TRBJ2-1; cdr3_aa: CASSRNPGTSSNEQFF; cdr3_nt: TGTGCCAGCAGCAGAAATCCCGGGACTAGTAGCAATGAGCAGTTCTTC
clone_size: few; v_call: TRBV27; d_call: TRBD2; j_call: TRBJ2-1; cdr3_aa: CASSTQREGYYNEQFF; cdr3_nt: TGTGCCAGCAGTACACAGCGGGAGGGTTATTATAATGAGCAGTTCTTC
clone_size: .; v_call: TRBV6-1; d_call: TRBD1; j_call: TRBJ1-1; cdr3_aa: CASRRTGDSEAFF; cdr3_nt: TGTGCCAGCAGACGGACAGGGGATTCTGAAGCTTTCTTT
clone_size: .; v_call: TRBV6-5; d_call: .; j_call: TRBJ1-5; cdr3_aa: CASSYKQAEGQPQHF; cdr3_nt: TGTGCCAGCAGTTACAAACAGGCCGAGGGTCAGCCCCAGCATTTT
clone_size: few; v_call: TRBV4-2; d_call: .; j_call: TRBJ1-2; cdr3_aa: CASSQDKSTALDYGYTF; cdr3_nt: TGTGCCAGCAGCCAAGATAAGTCGACAGCTCTCGACTATGGCTACACCTTC
clone_size: .; v_call: TRBV20-1; d_call: .; j_call: TRBJ2-7; cdr3_aa: CSASRDTRVNEQYF; cdr3_nt: TGCAGTGCTTCCCGGGACACCAGAGTTAACGAGCAGTACTTC
clone_size: few; v_call: TRBV6-2/TRBV6-3; d_call: .; j_call: TRBJ1-1; cdr3_aa: CASSFRSGQTEAFF; cdr3_nt: TGTGCCAGCAGTTTTCGCTCAGGACAAACTGAAGCTTTCTTT
clone_size: .; v_call: TRBV10-3; d_call: .; j_call: TRBJ1-4; cdr3_aa: CAISEGVREKLFF; cdr3_nt: TGTGCCATCAGTGAAGGGGTCCGTGAAAAACTGTTTTTT
clone_size: .; v_call: TRBV4-3; d_call: .; j_call: TRBJ2-5; cdr3_aa: CASSQDSGTPETQYF; cdr3_nt: TGCGCCAGCAGCCAAGATAGTGGCACGCCGGAGACCCAGTACTTC
clone_size: .; v_call: TRBV4-2; d_call: .; j_call: TRBJ2-3; cdr3_aa: CASSQDWSDTQYF; cdr3_nt: TGTGCCAGCAGCCAAGATTGGTCCGATACGCAGTATTTT
clone_size: few; v_call: TRBV20-1; d_call: .; j_call: TRBJ2-2; cdr3_aa: CSARNLGRHGELFF; cdr3_nt: TGCAGTGCTAGAAACTTGGGGAGGCACGGGGAGCTGTTTTTT
clone_size: many; v_call: TRBV20-1; d_call: TRBD1; j_call: TRBJ1-5; cdr3_aa: CSADETGNQPQHF; cdr3_nt: TGCAGTGCTGATGAGACAGGGAATCAGCCCCAGCATTTT
clone_size: few; v_call: TRBV6-5; d_call: .; j_call: TRBJ2-1; cdr3_aa: CASSYGSSRVYNEQFF; cdr3_nt: TGTGCCAGCAGTTACGGATCTAGTCGGGTGTACAATGAGCAGTTCTTC
clone_size: .; v_call: TRBV12-5; d_call: TRBD1; j_call: TRBJ1-1; cdr3_aa: CASGTGQEPRTEAFF; cdr3_nt: TGTGCTAGTGGTACCGGACAGGAGCCGAGGACTGAAGCTTTCTTT
clone_size: many; v_call: TRBV20-1; d_call: .; j_call: TRBJ2-5; cdr3_aa: CSAGQFRGAQYF; cdr3_nt: TGCAGTGCCGGACAGTTCCGGGGGGCCCAGTACTTC
clone_size: .; v_call: TRBV3-1; d_call: .; j_call: TRBJ2-1; cdr3_aa: CASSPKVTIYNEQFF; cdr3_nt: TGTGCCAGCAGCCCGAAGGTAACGATATACAATGAGCAGTTCTTC
clone_size: few; v_call: TRBV12-3/TRBV12-4; d_call: .; j_call: TRBJ2-7; cdr3_aa: CASSTHGPTYEQYF; cdr3_nt: TGTGCCAGCAGTACCCATGGGCCTACCTACGAGCAGTACTTC